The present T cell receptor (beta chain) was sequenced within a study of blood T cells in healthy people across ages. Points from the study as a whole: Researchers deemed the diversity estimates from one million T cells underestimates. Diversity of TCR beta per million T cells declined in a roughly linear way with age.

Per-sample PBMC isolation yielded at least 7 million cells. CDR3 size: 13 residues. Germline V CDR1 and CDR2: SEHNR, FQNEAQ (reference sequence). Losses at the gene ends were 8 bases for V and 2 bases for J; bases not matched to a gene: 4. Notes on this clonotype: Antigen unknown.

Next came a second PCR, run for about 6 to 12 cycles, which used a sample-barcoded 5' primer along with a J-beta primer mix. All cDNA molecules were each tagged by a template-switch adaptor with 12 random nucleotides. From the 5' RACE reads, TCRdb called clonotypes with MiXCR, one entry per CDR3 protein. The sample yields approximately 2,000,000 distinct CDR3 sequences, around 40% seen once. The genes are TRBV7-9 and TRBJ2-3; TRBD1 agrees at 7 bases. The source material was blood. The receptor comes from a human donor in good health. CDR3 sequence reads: CASGDRDTDTQYF. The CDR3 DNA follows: TGTGCCAGCGGGGACAGAGACACAGATACGCAGTATTTT.